The 25 T cell receptor beta chains given below trace back to one sample, sequenced in a study of regulatory T cells in long-lasting Graves disease. Time point indicated: persistent/refractory GD, antithyroid drugs over 5 years with positive TRAb. Scientists built the TCR library using RNA that was extracted from PBMCs. Sequencing libraries for TCR beta were prepared with iRepertoire HTBI primers and Arm-PCR of CDR3 regions. TCRdb reprocessed the multiplex PCR reads via MiXCR and lists one record per CDR3 protein. The sample contains 300,000 to 350,000 distinct CDR3 sequences, around a fifth of which appear only once. Sequences were derived from peripheral blood mononuclear cells (PBMCs), sampled when the disease was refractory, from a patient treated with antithyroid drugs. These receptors all stem from a female donor with Graves disease.

The V gene is TRBV3-1, the J gene TRBJ2-2; D tentatively fits TRBD1 or TRBD2 (5 bases each). Trimming took off 4 bases at V and 5 bases at J, with 17 bases between the two ends. The CDR3 has 16 residues. The V gene's germline CDR1 is LGHDT and CDR2 YNNKEL (reference sequence). In DNA form, the CDR3 reads TGTGCCAGCAGCCTCGGGACCTCAATCATTACCGGGGAGCTGTTTTTT. This sequence encodes CASSLGTSIITGELFF.

This clonotype occurred many times. The V and J genes are TRBV20-1 and TRBJ2-7; 15 bases fit TRBD2. The ends lost 3 bases at V and 4 bases at J; junction bases unmatched: 10. The CDR3 has 17 residues. Germline CDR1 DFQATT, CDR2 SNEGSKA (reference sequence). The CDR3 DNA reads as TGCAGTGCTAGGCCGGGACTAGCGGGAGGCAACCGGTACGAGCAGTACTTC. Its protein is CSARPGLAGGNRYEQYF.

The table lists this clonotype with many counts. This chain connects TRBV20-1 to TRBJ2-5, with D possibly matching TRBD2 (7 bases). Trimming cost V 1 base and J 2 bases, with 11 bases left between them. The germline V gene has CDR1 DFQATT and CDR2 SNEGSKA (reference sequence). The length of the CDR3 is 14 residues. DNA for the CDR3: TGCAGTGCTAGAGGCGGGGGCCGTCAAGAGACCCAGTACTTC. Protein sequence: CSARGGGRQETQYF.

The chain has TRBV9 and TRBJ2-7, with 9 bases that match TRBD1. The CDR3 length is 15 residues. Germline values: CDR1 SGDLS, CDR2 YYNGEE. The trim removed 3 bases at V and 5 bases at J, leaving 9 bases unmatched. The CDR3 DNA is TGTGCCAGCAGCGCCCGGGACAGGGACAACCACGAGCAGTACTTC. Protein product: CASSARDRDNHEQYF.

V and J are TRBV6-1 and TRBJ1-3; the D is unclear. The V gene's germline CDR1 is MNHNS and CDR2 SASEGT. The CDR3 length is 13 residues. V was trimmed by 11 bases and J by 0 bases, leaving 11 bases between them. This CDR3 reads CASGENSGNTIYF. As DNA, the CDR3 is TGTGCCTCCGGAGAAAACTCTGGAAACACCATATATTTT.

V usage is TRBV15 and J usage is TRBJ1-2; D call uncertain. V was clipped by 3 bases and J by 8 bases, with 19 bases between them. Germline V CDR1 and CDR2: LNHNV, YYDKDF (reference sequence). CDR3 length equals 15 residues. The CDR3 reads CATSRGSSSASGYTF. DNA for the CDR3: TGTGCCACCAGCAGGGGGAGCAGCTCGGCGTCGGGCTACACCTTC.

This clonotype was counted at least ten times. DNA of the CDR3: TGTGCCAGCAGCTTTCAGGCAACGAACACTGAAGCTTTCTTT. Translated, it gives CASSFQATNTEAFF. V is TRBV7-3 and J is TRBJ1-1, with unresolved D. Germline loops: CDR1 SGHTA, CDR2 FQGTGA. This CDR3 spans 14 amino acids. Trimming left V 3 bases short and J 1 base short, with 9 bases between.

This clonotype was picked up many times. V is TRBV3-1 and J is TRBJ2-5; D not certain. This CDR3 is built from 15 residues. CDR1 and CDR2 (germline): LGHDT, YNNKEL (reference sequence). The ends were cut back, 2 bases at V and 3 bases at J, with 13 bases in the middle. DNA of the CDR3: TGTGCCAGCAGCCAAAAATCCTGGTATGAAGAGACCCAGTACTTC. Its translation: CASSQKSWYEETQYF.

On this clonotype: This sequence may be a read error, since a much larger clone differs from it by one base. This rearrangement joins TRBV6-1 to TRBJ2-5; 8 positions agree with TRBD1. The V segment lost 8 bases and the J segment 5 bases; nucleotides outside the gene matches: 13. Per germline, CDR1 MNHNS and CDR2 SASEGT. The CDR3 length is 15 residues. The chain's CDR3 is CASGPRQGSRETQYF. In DNA form, the CDR3 reads TGTGCCAGCGGACCGAGACAGGGGAGTCGGGAGACCCAGTACTTC.

This clonotype was recorded at least ten times. The chain carries TRBV11-2 and TRBJ1-4; 7 bases line up with TRBD1. V lost 5 bases, J lost 6 bases, and 9 bases stayed unmatched. Looked up from germline, CDR1 is SGHAT and CDR2 is FQNNGV. The CDR3 totals 15 residues. The CDR3 sequence is CASSPRQGLYEKLFF. CDR3 sequence (DNA): TGTGCCAGCAGCCCCAGACAGGGTCTTTATGAAAAACTGTTTTTT.

The chain combines TRBV7-8 with TRBJ1-2; TRBD1 is a possible D gene (5 bases). Trimming removed 4 bases from V and 3 bases from J, with 12 bases in between. CDR1 SGHVS and CDR2 FQNEAQ come from the germline V gene. The CDR3 has 14 amino acids. The CDR3, as DNA: TGTGCCAGCAGCTCCATAGGGGCCTACTATGGCTACACCTTC. Its protein is CASSSIGAYYGYTF.

The gene calls are TRBV30 and TRBJ1-6, with TRBD1 as a possible D gene (5 bases). V lost 1 base and J 0 bases, leaving 7 bases between the germline ends. CDR1 is GTSNPN, CDR2 SVGIG, per germline (reference sequence). The CDR3 extends over 15 amino acids. CDR3 in amino acids: CAWSAGTSYNSPLHF. CDR3 DNA: TGTGCCTGGAGTGCGGGGACCTCCTATAATTCACCCCTCCACTTT.

In the case of this clonotype: The CDR3 does not end in the conserved phenylalanine or tryptophan, so this is likely a read error. It is unclear where the CDR3 begins or ends on the DNA, so no DNA is shown, and the CDR3 is as TCRdb lists it. The chain has TRBV7-2 and TRBJ1-3; the D call in the table, TRBD1, was not verified against the DNA. The length of the CDR3 is 13 amino acids, counting both ends. CDR1 is SGHTA, CDR2 FQGNSA, per germline. CDR3: CASSFQPGQRLSL.

This clonotype appeared many times. The gene calls are TRBV12-3 or TRBV12-4 and TRBJ1-6; D may be TRBD1 (5 bases). V was trimmed by 8 bases and J by 9 bases, leaving 14 bases between them. CDR3 size: 13 residues. CDR3 DNA sequence: TGTGCCAGCTCAATTATGGGGGGTTCACCCCTCCACTTT. This gives the protein CASSIMGGSPLHF.

The chain has TRBV5-1 and TRBJ2-7; 8 nucleotides agree with TRBD1. V trimming: 6 bases; J trimming: 2 bases; junction bases outside the gene matches: 10. The CDR3 extends over 15 amino acids. Germline CDR1 is SGHRS and CDR2 is YFSETQ. CDR3 sequence (DNA): TGCGCCAGCACCCTAGGACAGGGAACCGCCTACGAGCAGTACTTC. Its translation: CASTLGQGTAYEQYF.

The chain recombines TRBV7-9 with TRBJ2-3; the match to TRBD2 covers 9 bases. Germline trimming cut 5 bases from V and 3 bases from J; bases unmatched to any gene: 9. Germline CDR1 and CDR2: SEHNR and FQNEAQ (reference sequence). The CDR3 has 16 amino acids. The CDR3 here is CASSPIAGARTDTQYF. As DNA, the CDR3 is TGTGCCAGCAGCCCAATAGCGGGGGCTAGAACAGATACGCAGTATTTT.

In the case of this clonotype: A much larger clone lies one base from this, so it may be a read error. CDR3 in amino acids: CAVSESRGQGGGQPQHF. As DNA, the CDR3 is TGTGCCGTCAGTGAGTCAAGAGGACAGGGGGGGGGTCAGCCCCAGCATTTT. V usage is TRBV10-3 and J usage is TRBJ1-5; TRBD1 matches at 10 bases. CDR3 length equals 17 residues. Germline V CDR1 and CDR2: ENHRY, SYGVKD.

This clonotype has just a few counts. J is TRBJ1-2 and V is TRBV20-1; no clear D gene. Trimming took off 6 bases at V and 8 bases at J, with 22 bases between the two ends. CDR3 length equals 14 residues. Germline V CDR1 and CDR2: DFQATT, SNEGSKA (reference sequence). The CDR3 bases are TGCAGTGCCCAGGACGGGTCCAAGGGAAGAGGCTACACCTTC. Translation gives CSAQDGSKGRGYTF.

This chain links TRBV7-2 with TRBJ2-7, with 8 nucleotides matching TRBD2. The V gene's germline CDR1 is SGHTA and CDR2 FQGNSA. J was trimmed by 1 base and V by 5 bases; bases with no gene match: 7. The CDR3 contains 15 residues. CDR3 sequence: CASSPNSGVSYEQYF. The CDR3 DNA follows: TGTGCCAGCAGCCCCAATAGCGGGGTATCCTACGAGCAGTACTTC.

In this sample, this clonotype turned up many times. This chain links TRBV20-1 with TRBJ1-5; D is unresolved. V was shortened by 0 bases and J by 4 bases, with 13 bases between the two germline ends. This CDR3 has 15 residues. Germline values: CDR1 DFQATT, CDR2 SNEGSKA (reference sequence). The CDR3 DNA reads TGCAGTGCTAGAGATTTCACTATAGCAAATCAGCCCCAGCATTTT. Its translation: CSARDFTIANQPQHF.

The CDR3 DNA follows: TGTGCCAGCAGTTACTCGCATCTGGGCGAGCAGTACTTC. The encoded protein is CASSYSHLGEQYF. The chain combines TRBV6-2 or TRBV6-3 with TRBJ2-7; D ambiguous. This CDR3 contains 13 residues. Per the germline V gene, CDR1 is MNHEY and CDR2 is SVGEGT. Trimming took off 0 bases at V and 6 bases at J, with 9 bases between the two ends.

V is TRBV6-5 and J is TRBJ2-7; 9 nucleotides line up with TRBD2. The CDR3 sequence is 19 residues long. The junction had 14 bases not matched to a gene; V was cut back by 0 bases and J by 2 bases. Germline-derived CDR1 and CDR2 are MNHEY and SVGAGI. The CDR3 spells CASSYSRLADHRPPYEQYF. The DNA of the CDR3 is TGTGCCAGCAGTTACTCGAGACTAGCGGATCATCGACCACCCTACGAGCAGTACTTC.

This chain connects TRBV11-2 to TRBJ2-7, with D tentatively TRBD2 (5 bases). The ends were cut back, 5 bases at V and 3 bases at J, with 11 bases in the middle. This CDR3 is 13 amino acids long. Germline V CDR1 and CDR2: SGHAT, FQNNGV. In DNA form, the CDR3 reads TGTGCCAGCAGCCCCTTTAGCGACTACGAGCAGTACTTC. Its translation: CASSPFSDYEQYF.

The rearrangement joins TRBV7-3 to TRBJ2-1, with D perhaps TRBD1 or TRBD2 (5 bases each). Germline values: CDR1 SGHTA, CDR2 FQGTGA. V was cut by 3 bases and J by 3 bases, with 12 bases left in between. This CDR3 has 15 residues. The CDR3 here is CASSLTWDGYNEQFF. DNA of the CDR3: TGTGCCAGCAGCTTGACCTGGGACGGCTACAATGAGCAGTTCTTC.

In the case of this clonotype: This could be a read error, since a much larger clone is one nucleotide away. The chain links TRBV11-2 to TRBJ2-4; 9 bases agree with TRBD1. Germline values: CDR1 SGHAT, CDR2 FQNNGV. The CDR3 length is 14 residues. This CDR3 is CASSLQGAKTIQYF. CDR3 bases: TGTGCCAGCAGCCTACAGGGGGCCAAAACCATTCAGTACTTC.